These 22 T cell receptor beta chains share one sample of origin, sequenced in a study of beta chain features in type 1 diabetes. Expressed TCRB transcripts were sequenced, since all the RNA that had been isolated was reverse transcribed. Sequenced by immunoSEQ multiplex PCR; TCRdb stores in-frame clones only, minus some. The repertoire consists of 20,000 to 25,000 clones, with over 60% occurring once and the leading ten covering 2% to 2.5%. The sequenced sample was Tregs from blood. These receptor sequences come from a woman aged 40 to 50 in good health.

In this sample, this clone turned up a few times. The rearrangement joins TRBV7-2 to TRBJ2-5; D unclear. The CDR3 length is 16 residues. Trimming took off 5 bases at V and 3 bases at J, with 19 bases between the two ends. Germline CDR1 reads SGHTA; CDR2 reads FQGNSA. The CDR3 protein is CASSPRQGFSEETQYF. The DNA of the CDR3 is TGTGCCAGCAGCCCGCGACAAGGATTCTCCGAAGAGACCCAGTACTTC. The whole variable domain, filled in from reference TRBV7-2 and TRBJ2-5, reads GAGVSQSPSNKVTEKGKDVELRCDPISGHTALYWYRQSLGQGLEFLIYFQGNSAPDKSGLPSDRFSAERTGGSVSTLTIQRTQQEDSAVYLCASSPRQGFSEETQYFGPGTRLLVL.

This sequence joins TRBV7-8 and TRBJ2-1; 10 bases are shared with TRBD2. Losses at the gene ends were 1 base for V and 7 bases for J; bases not matched to a gene: 7. Looked up from germline, CDR1 is SGHVS and CDR2 is FQNEAQ. CDR3 length: 16 amino acids. CDR3 amino acids: CASSLGAGGPGNEQFF. For the CDR3, the DNA is TGTGCCAGCAGCTTAGGAGCGGGGGGGCCGGGGAATGAGCAGTTCTTC.

This chain joins TRBV29-1 and TRBJ2-2, with TRBD1 matching 9 bases. Germline V gives CDR1 SQVTM, CDR2 ANQGSEA. Trimming removed 4 bases from V and 5 bases from J; junction bases left unmatched: 2. This CDR3 region has 13 residues. CDR3 residues: CSVVTGGTGELFF. CDR3 DNA: TGCAGCGTTGTGACAGGGGGGACCGGGGAGCTGTTTTTT.

V usage is TRBV7-1 and J usage is TRBJ2-7; 9 bases align to TRBD2. TRBV7-1 is filed as an ORF, its function uncertain. V lost 3 bases to trimming and J lost 5 bases; unmatched junction nucleotides: 8. CDR3 size: 15 residues. The CDR3 is CASSSGTSLLNEQYF. The DNA for the CDR3 is TGTGCCAGCAGCTCCGGGACTAGCTTGTTGAACGAGCAGTACTTC.

The chain recombines TRBV10-1 with TRBJ2-4, with TRBD2 as a possible D gene (5 bases). This CDR3 contains 13 residues. Germline CDR1 is WNHNN and CDR2 is SYGVQD (reference sequence). V lost 2 bases, J lost 6 bases, and 8 bases lay in between. The CDR3 region is CASSENGVNIQYF. CDR3 nucleotides: TGCGCCAGCAGTGAGAACGGGGTAAACATTCAGTACTTC.

The chain combines TRBV18 with TRBJ1-1; D gene unclear. CDR3 length: 17 residues. Per germline, CDR1 KGHSH and CDR2 LQKENI. V was clipped by 0 bases and J by 5 bases, with 19 bases between them. DNA of the CDR3: TGTGCCAGCTCACCACCTTCGTTGGGCTCAGGTCATACTGAAGCTTTCTTT. Its translation is CASSPPSLGSGHTEAFF. Drawing the rest from reference TRBV18 and TRBJ1-1, the complete variable domain is NAGVMQNPRHLVRRRGQEARLRCSPMKGHSHVYWYRQLPEEGLKFMVYLQKENIIDESGMPKERFSAEFPKEGPSILRIQQVVRGDSAAYFCASSPPSLGSGHTEAFFGQGTRLTVV.

The chain joins TRBV11-2 to TRBJ2-7; maybe TRBD2 (6 bases). CDR1 and CDR2 (germline): SGHAT, FQNNGV. The CDR3 extends over 14 amino acids. Trimming removed 0 bases from V and 7 bases from J, with 13 bases in between. The CDR3 DNA sequence: TGTGCCAGCAGCTTAGATCCGGGTCGGGGGGAGCAGTACTTC. It codes for CASSLDPGRGEQYF.

The sample holds a few counts of this clone. This chain connects TRBV29-1 to TRBJ1-1, with D unclear. Germline V gene sequence: CDR1 SQVTM, CDR2 ANQGSEA. The V end lost 3 bases, the J end lost 3 bases, and 17 bases lay between the germline ends. The CDR3 covers 15 residues. This CDR3 is CSVDDPGPGDTEAFF. CDR3 DNA sequence: TGCAGCGTTGATGATCCCGGGCCCGGGGACACTGAAGCTTTCTTT.

The rearrangement links TRBV18 to TRBJ1-5, with 8 bases matching TRBD1. Germline loops: CDR1 KGHSH, CDR2 LQKENI. This CDR3 contains 14 residues. V shed 3 bases, J shed 3 bases, and the junction held 1 base outside the gene matches. CDR3 nucleotide sequence: TGTGCCAGCTCACCGGGACAGGCCAATCAGCCCCAGCATTTT. It yields the protein CASSPGQANQPQHF.

In this sample, this clone turned up once. The CDR3 DNA sequence: TGTGCCAGCAGTTCGACAGGGGGTCACTACGAGCAGTACTTC. It specifies CASSSTGGHYEQYF. This chain uses TRBV6-5 with TRBJ2-7; 9 nucleotides agree with TRBD1. This CDR3 contains 14 residues. Trimming cost V 4 bases and J 3 bases; bases outside gene matches: 4. From germline, CDR1 is MNHEY and CDR2 SVGAGI.

This rearrangement joins TRBV19 to TRBJ2-3; D not certain. The V end was cut by 6 bases, the J end by 0 bases, with 16 bases between. The CDR3 loop spans 16 amino acids. Germline loops: CDR1 LNHDA, CDR2 SQIVND (reference sequence). CDR3 nucleotides: TGTGCCAGTAGCCTTAGAGCTGGAGTAAGCACAGATACGCAGTATTTT. As protein: CASSLRAGVSTDTQYF.

The chain employs TRBV6-5 and TRBJ1-1; the D gene is possibly TRBD1 (6 bases). The germline gives CDR1 MNHEY, CDR2 SVGAGI. The CDR3 spans 14 residues. V dropped 3 bases and J dropped 5 bases, with 13 bases sitting between them. CDR3 DNA: TGTGCCAGCAGTTATTTGGGGGCAGGGACTGAAGCTTTCTTT. Translated: CASSYLGAGTEAFF.

This clone was detected a few times. This chain connects TRBV5-1 to TRBJ2-3; possibly TRBD1 for D (5 bases). The V gene lost 0 bases and the J gene lost 2 bases, with 13 bases spanning the gap. The germline V gene has CDR1 SGHRS and CDR2 YFSETQ. The CDR3 sequence is 16 residues long. Written as DNA, the CDR3 is TGCGCCAGCAGCTTGGAGGGGTACGGGTACACAGATACGCAGTATTTT. This codes for CASSLEGYGYTDTQYF.

This clone was counted only a few times. J is TRBJ2-5 and V is TRBV15, with 12 positions matching TRBD1. This CDR3 has 17 amino acids. The germline gives CDR1 LNHNV, CDR2 YYDKDF (reference sequence). V shed 2 bases and J 0 bases; nucleotides not matched to a gene: 4. The CDR3 DNA reads as TGTGCCACCAGCAGAAGGGGGGACAGGGGGCACCAAGAGACCCAGTACTTC. Amino acids: CATSRRGDRGHQETQYF.

The chain employs TRBV19 and TRBJ2-3; 7 positions agree with TRBD2. CDR3 size: 14 residues. J gave up 6 bases and V 6 bases, and 9 bases lay outside the gene matches. Germline CDR1 is LNHDA and CDR2 is SQIVND (reference sequence). CDR3 in amino acids: CASSIRGGADTQYF. The DNA for the CDR3 is TGTGCCAGTAGCATCCGCGGGGGAGCGGATACGCAGTATTTT. Based on the CDR3 plus reference TRBV19 and TRBJ2-3, the full variable domain is DGGITQSPKYLFRKEGQNVTLSCEQNLNHDAMYWYRQDPGQGLRLIYYSQIVNDFQKGDIAEGYSVSREKKESFPLTVTSAQKNPTAFYLCASSIRGGADTQYFGPGTRLTVL.

This clone was counted only a few times. The rearrangement joins TRBV19 to TRBJ1-2; a possible D gene is TRBD1 (6 bases). This CDR3 is built from 13 residues. CDR1 LNHDA and CDR2 SQIVND come from the germline V gene (reference sequence). Trimming pared 4 bases from V and 2 bases from J, leaving 8 bases between. The CDR3 spells CASSRRGNYGYTF. In DNA form, the CDR3 reads TGTGCCAGTAGTAGAAGGGGGAACTATGGCTACACCTTC.

This clone was found a few times. The chain employs TRBV7-6 and TRBJ1-1; D might be TRBD1 (5 bases). CDR1 SGHVS and CDR2 FNYEAQ come from the germline V gene. CDR3 size: 14 residues. Trimming left V 4 bases short and J 1 base short, with 10 bases between. In nucleotides, the CDR3 is TGTGCCAGCAGCTCTCAGCAGGGGAACACTGAAGCTTTCTTT. This translates into CASSSQQGNTEAFF. Variable domain in full (rest from reference TRBV7-6 and TRBJ1-1): GAGVSQSPRYKVTKRGQDVALRCDPISGHVSLYWYRQALGQGPEFLTYFNYEAQQDKSGLPNDRFSAERPEGSISTLTIQRTEQRDSAMYRCASSSQQGNTEAFFGQGTRLTVV.

This clone was observed a handful of times. V usage is TRBV10-3 and J usage is TRBJ1-1; maybe TRBD1 (6 bases). In germline, CDR1 is ENHRY, CDR2 SYGVKD. This CDR3 comprises 11 residues. Between the trimmed V and J ends, which lost 2 bases and 8 bases, there was a span of 6 bases. The chain's CDR3 is CAISEGTEAFF. The CDR3, as DNA: TGTGCCATCAGTGAGGGGACAGAAGCTTTCTTT.

The rearrangement links TRBV7-8 to TRBJ2-2; maybe TRBD1 (6 bases). The CDR3 consists of 15 residues. V lost 7 bases, J lost 1 base, and 13 bases lay in between. Germline V gene sequence: CDR1 SGHVS, CDR2 FQNEAQ. This chain's CDR3 is CASKAGTWNTGELFF. The DNA for the CDR3 is TGTGCCAGCAAGGCCGGGACATGGAACACCGGGGAGCTGTTTTTT.

V and J are TRBV19 and TRBJ1-5, with D possibly being TRBD1 (6 bases). This CDR3 comprises 14 residues. V dropped 4 bases and J dropped 6 bases, with 13 bases sitting between them. Germline CDR1 LNHDA, CDR2 SQIVND (reference sequence). CDR3 loop: CASSTQGFGQPQHF. Written as DNA, the CDR3 is TGTGCCAGTAGTACACAGGGTTTCGGTCAGCCCCAGCATTTT.

This chain uses TRBV7-2 with TRBJ2-1; 7 nucleotides agree with TRBD1. The CDR3 runs to 16 residues. The V segment lost 3 bases and the J segment 2 bases; nucleotides outside the gene matches: 7. The germline gives CDR1 SGHTA, CDR2 FQGNSA. CDR3 nucleotides: TGTGCCAGCAGCTTGTACAGGGGAAATACCTACAATGAGCAGTTCTTC. Encoded protein: CASSLYRGNTYNEQFF.

This clone has a single count. The chain links TRBV5-1 to TRBJ1-6; TRBD1 matches at 7 bases. This CDR3 region has 12 residues. Germline trimming cut 6 bases from V and 10 bases from J; bases unmatched to any gene: 4. Germline V gene sequence: CDR1 SGHRS, CDR2 YFSETQ. The DNA for the CDR3 is TGCGCCAGCACTACAGGGGCATCACCCCTCCACTTT. It specifies CASTTGASPLHF.